This TCR beta chain came from a study of lymphopenia after photon versus proton radiotherapy. About this clone: Its antigen is unknown.

Clones were read by immunoSEQ multiplex PCR, and TCRdb kept only the in-frame ones, dropping some. Of roughly 61,000 clones listed, about 85% are singletons. The study, taken as a whole, reports: After lymphocyte nadir, photon-treated repertoires showed oligoclonal expansion, especially CD8+ Temra. Larger post-nadir TCR diversity loss correlated inversely with survival in deceased patients. Under photons, naive T cells and diversity fell while effector/memory populations rose. Survival link was tested only in deceased patients; proton benefit remains a possibility.

The V end was cut by 4 bases, the J end by 4 bases, with 19 bases between. The CDR3 contains 17 residues. Germline values: CDR1 LGHNA, CDR2 YNFKEQ. The source was peripheral blood, collected from a patient treated with proton-based radiotherapy. The TCR was taken from a man older than 75 with esophageal cancer. The chain uses TRBV4-2 and TRBJ2-2; D perhaps matches TRBD2 (7 bases). Written as DNA, the CDR3 is TGTGCCAGCAGCCCCCCGTTGGGGGGGCCCCCCACCGGGGAGCTGTTTTTT. This translates into CASSPPLGGPPTGELFF.